The 13 T cell receptor beta chains reported below all come from one sample, sequenced in a study of T cell changes during pregnancy in multiple sclerosis. TCRdb's table, derived via immunoSEQ multiplex PCR, lists solely in-frame clones and lacks some. This sample has just over 65,000 clones; about 89% occur once, and the top ten carry roughly 0.8%. The source was peripheral blood, collected in the second trimester of pregnancy. The source is a female donor with multiple sclerosis, enrolled in a pregnancy study.

This chain joins TRBV2 and TRBJ1-2; weak D call: TRBD1 (6 bases). The CDR3 length is 14 residues. Germline CDR1 and CDR2: SNHLY and FYNNEI. V lost 1 base to trimming and J lost 4 bases, with 10 bases between them. The CDR3 nucleotides read TGTGCCAGCAGTGAAGTCAGGGGTTCCTATGGCTACACCTTC. This translates into CASSEVRGSYGYTF. The full variable domain, in which reference TRBV2 and TRBJ1-2 provide the parts outside the CDR3, is EPEVTQTPSHQVTQMGQEVILRCVPISNHLYFYWYRQILGQKVEFLVSFYNNEISEKSEIFDDQFSVERPDGSNFTLKIRSTKLEDSAMYFCASSEVRGSYGYTFGSGTRLTVV.

The CDR3 DNA reads as TGTGCCAGCAGTGACTCTGGCGGGGGGGCGAATGAGCAGTTCTTC. Translated: CASSDSGGGANEQFF. This chain joins TRBV6-4 and TRBJ2-1; 9 bases map to TRBD2. Germline trimming cut 0 bases from V and 7 bases from J; bases unmatched to any gene: 4. The germline gives CDR1 MRHNA, CDR2 SNTAGT. The CDR3 sequence is 15 residues long.

CDR3 region: CASSLQTSNGEAFF. CDR3 sequence (DNA): TGCGCCAGCAGCTTGCAGACTTCCAATGGAGAAGCTTTCTTT. The chain links TRBV5-1 to TRBJ1-1; D unclear. This CDR3 is 14 amino acids long. Between the trimmed V and J ends, which lost 1 base and 8 bases, there was a span of 15 bases. Germline CDR1 is SGHRS and CDR2 is YFSETQ.

The rearrangement joins TRBV7-3 to TRBJ1-2; 9 bases are shared with TRBD1. J gave up 6 bases and V 3 bases, and 2 bases lay outside the gene matches. Germline V CDR1 and CDR2: SGHTA, FQGTGA. The CDR3 extends over 13 amino acids. CDR3 sequence: CASSLGQGDGYTF. DNA for the CDR3: TGTGCCAGCAGCTTGGGACAGGGTGATGGCTACACCTTC.

The V and J genes are TRBV5-6 and TRBJ1-2, with TRBD1 matching 8 bases. The CDR3 has 15 residues. The junction had 5 bases not matched to a gene; V was cut back by 0 bases and J by 4 bases. CDR1 and CDR2 from the germline V gene are SGHDT and YYEEEE. CDR3 sequence (DNA): TGTGCCAGCAGCTTGGAACAGGGGGGTACCTATGGCTACACCTTC. Protein: CASSLEQGGTYGYTF.

The CDR3, as DNA: TGTGCCAGCTCAGCACAACTAGGGGGCCGCCCCTACGAGCAGTACTTC. It specifies CASSAQLGGRPYEQYF. The J gene is TRBJ2-7, the V gene TRBV18, with TRBD1 identical over 7 bases. Unmatched junction bases numbered 12, after V lost 5 bases and J lost 2 bases. The CDR3 is 16 amino acids. Germline V gives CDR1 KGHSH, CDR2 LQKENI.

The chain links TRBV5-5 to TRBJ2-3; the D gene is possibly TRBD2 (6 bases). Per the germline V gene, CDR1 is SGHKS and CDR2 is YYEKEE (reference sequence). The CDR3 is made up of 14 amino acids. The V gene lost 3 bases and the J gene lost 6 bases, with 14 bases spanning the gap. CDR3 nucleotide sequence: TGTGCCAGCAGCTCCGGAGGGGTAATCGATACGCAGTATTTT. This gives the protein CASSSGGVIDTQYF.

This clone was detected only a few times. This chain links TRBV7-3 with TRBJ2-1; TRBD2 agrees at 10 bases. The J segment lost 2 bases and the V segment lost 5 bases, leaving 9 bases of the junction unmatched. This CDR3 region has 17 residues. CDR1 SGHTA and CDR2 FQGTGA come from the germline V gene. CDR3 DNA sequence: TGTGCCAGCAGCCGAGCTCCTAGCGGGGGTACCTACAATGAGCAGTTCTTC. Its protein is CASSRAPSGGTYNEQFF. Full variable domain (outside the CDR3, taken from reference TRBV7-3 and TRBJ2-1): GAGVSQTPSNKVTEKGKYVELRCDPISGHTALYWYRQSLGQGPEFLIYFQGTGAADDSGLPNDRFFAVRPEGSVSTLKIQRTERGDSAVYLCASSRAPSGGTYNEQFFGPGTRLTVL.

The chain links TRBV29-1 to TRBJ2-3; no clear D gene. CDR3 length: 14 amino acids. V was pared by 7 bases and J by 1 base, with 15 bases between. CDR1 SQVTM and CDR2 ANQGSEA come from the germline V gene. CDR3 nucleotides: TGCAGCGGAAGATGGCAATTGGGCACAGATACGCAGTATTTT. Translated, it gives CSGRWQLGTDTQYF.

This clone occurred a few times. The chain links TRBV9 to TRBJ2-2; 10 nucleotides align to TRBD2. Losses at the gene ends were 7 bases for V and 5 bases for J; bases not matched to a gene: 11. Germline CDR1 reads SGDLS; CDR2 reads YYNGEE. This CDR3 has 16 amino acids. CDR3 DNA sequence: TGTGCCAGCGCCCCTTTAGCGGGGGGAGGGACCGGGGAGCTGTTTTTT. Translated, it gives CASAPLAGGGTGELFF.

This clone was observed once. V is TRBV18 and J is TRBJ2-1; TRBD2 matches 11 bases. CDR3 size: 15 residues. CDR1 KGHSH and CDR2 LQKENI come from the germline V gene. Germline trimming cut 3 bases from V and 3 bases from J; bases unmatched to any gene: 1. This CDR3 reads CASSPTSGGYNEQFF. Written as DNA, the CDR3 is TGTGCCAGCTCACCTACTAGCGGGGGCTACAATGAGCAGTTCTTC.

V usage is TRBV10-3 and J usage is TRBJ1-5; D possibly corresponds to TRBD1 (5 bases). The V gene lost 10 bases and the J gene lost 4 bases, with 11 bases spanning the gap. Per the germline V gene, CDR1 is ENHRY and CDR2 is SYGVKD. The CDR3 length is 12 residues. The CDR3 nucleotides read TGTGCCACGTGGGGGGGGAATCAGCCCCAGCATTTT. Translated: CATWGGNQPQHF.

This clone was seen a few times. Written as DNA, the CDR3 is TGTGCCAGCAGCTTAGATATACAGAGCACTGAAGCTTTCTTT. Protein product: CASSLDIQSTEAFF. The rearrangement uses TRBV7-9 and TRBJ1-1; D gene ambiguous. This CDR3 region has 14 residues. The ends were cut back, 1 base at V and 4 bases at J, with 10 bases in the middle. From germline, CDR1 is SEHNR and CDR2 FQNEAQ (reference sequence).